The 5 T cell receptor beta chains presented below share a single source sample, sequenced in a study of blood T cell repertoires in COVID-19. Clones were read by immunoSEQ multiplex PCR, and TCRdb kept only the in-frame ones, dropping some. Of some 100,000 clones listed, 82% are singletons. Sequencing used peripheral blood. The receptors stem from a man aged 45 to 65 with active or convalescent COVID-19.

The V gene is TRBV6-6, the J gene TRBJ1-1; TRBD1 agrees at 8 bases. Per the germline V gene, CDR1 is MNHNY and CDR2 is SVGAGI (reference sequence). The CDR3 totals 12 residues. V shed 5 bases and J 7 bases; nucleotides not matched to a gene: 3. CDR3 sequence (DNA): TGTGCCAGCAGTGGACAGGGCAATGAAGCTTTCTTT. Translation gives CASSGQGNEAFF.

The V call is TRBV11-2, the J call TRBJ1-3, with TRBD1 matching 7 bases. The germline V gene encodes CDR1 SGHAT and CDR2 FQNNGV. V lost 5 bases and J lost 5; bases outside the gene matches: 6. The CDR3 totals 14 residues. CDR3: CASSPQGSRNTIYF. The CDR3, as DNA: TGTGCCAGCAGCCCACAGGGGTCAAGAAACACCATATATTTT. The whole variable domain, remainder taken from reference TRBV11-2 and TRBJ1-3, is EAGVAQSPRYKIIEKRQSVAFWCNPISGHATLYWYQQILGQGPKLLIQFQNNGVVDDSQLPKDRFSAERLKGVDSTLKIQPAKLEDSAVYLCASSPQGSRNTIYFGEGSWLTVV.

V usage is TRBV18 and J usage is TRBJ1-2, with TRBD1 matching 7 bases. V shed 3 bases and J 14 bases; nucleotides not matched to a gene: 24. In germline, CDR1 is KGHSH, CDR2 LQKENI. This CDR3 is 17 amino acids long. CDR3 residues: CASSPTGTDGYGAPRTF. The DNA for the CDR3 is TGTGCCAGCTCACCGACCGGGACAGATGGCTACGGTGCACCCAGGACCTTC.

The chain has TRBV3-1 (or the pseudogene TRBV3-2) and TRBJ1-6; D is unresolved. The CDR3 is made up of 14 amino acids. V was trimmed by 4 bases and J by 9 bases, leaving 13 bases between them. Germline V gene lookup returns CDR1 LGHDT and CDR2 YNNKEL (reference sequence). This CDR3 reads CASSPVHYRSPLHF. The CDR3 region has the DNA TGTGCCAGCAGCCCCGTCCACTATCGTTCACCCCTCCACTTT.

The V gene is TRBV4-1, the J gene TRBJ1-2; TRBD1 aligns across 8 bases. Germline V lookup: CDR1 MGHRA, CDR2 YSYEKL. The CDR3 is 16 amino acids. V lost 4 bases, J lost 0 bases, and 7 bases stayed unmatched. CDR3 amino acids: CASSRDWTGTNYGYTF. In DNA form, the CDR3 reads TGCGCCAGCAGCCGGGACTGGACAGGGACTAACTATGGCTACACCTTC.